These 18 T cell receptor beta chains were sequenced from one sample in a study of CD8 T cells in ankylosing spondylitis. TCRdb reprocessed the 5' RACE reads with MiXCR, giving one entry per CDR3 protein. The table shows about 140,000 distinct CDR3 sequences, with 7.5% to 9.5% occurring only once. Source material: synovial fluid, either unsorted or a sorted T cell fraction (not recorded which). The receptor source for this set is a male donor with ankylosing spondylitis.

The CDR3 reads CASSPTGQNYEQYF. CDR3 nucleotide sequence: TGTGCCAGCTCACCGACAGGACAGAACTACGAGCAGTACTTC. The V and J genes are TRBV18 and TRBJ2-7; TRBD1 might be the D (6 bases). Germline CDR1 reads KGHSH; CDR2 reads LQKENI. Trimming left V 3 bases short and J 3 bases short, with 12 bases between. This CDR3 region has 14 residues.

This clonotype was picked up many times. The J gene is TRBJ1-2, the V gene TRBV20-1; D is perhaps TRBD1 (5 bases). Germline loops: CDR1 DFQATT, CDR2 SNEGSKA (reference sequence). This CDR3 comprises 15 residues. The V gene lost 3 bases and the J gene lost 4 bases, with 18 bases spanning the gap. CDR3 residues: CSARPWRGEGYGYTF. The CDR3 DNA reads TGCAGTGCTAGGCCTTGGAGGGGCGAAGGCTATGGCTACACCTTC.

This clonotype has only a few counts. The rearrangement links TRBV20-1 to TRBJ2-3, with D possibly TRBD2 on 6 matching bases. Per the germline V gene, CDR1 is DFQATT and CDR2 is SNEGSKA (reference sequence). Trimming shortened V by 2 bases and J by 3 bases, and 15 bases separated the two germline ends. This CDR3 contains 15 residues. Written as DNA, the CDR3 is TGCAGTGCTAGAACAGAAGCGGGTGGGACAGATACGCAGTATTTT. The encoded protein is CSARTEAGGTDTQYF.

This clonotype was detected ten times or more. The chain is built from TRBV29-1 and TRBJ2-5, with 7 bases aligning to TRBD1. This CDR3 has 13 amino acids. Germline values: CDR1 SQVTM, CDR2 ANQGSEA. Losses at the gene ends were 6 bases for V and 4 bases for J; bases not matched to a gene: 8. The CDR3: CSVLRGFGETQYF. The CDR3, as DNA: TGCAGCGTCCTCAGGGGGTTCGGAGAGACCCAGTACTTC.

The chain joins TRBV11-1 to TRBJ2-7; 13 bases map to TRBD2. Germline values: CDR1 SGHAT, CDR2 FQDESV (reference sequence). CDR3 size: 15 residues. The V segment lost 5 bases and the J segment 0 bases; nucleotides outside the gene matches: 1. The CDR3 DNA follows: TGTGCCAGCAGCCGACTAGCGGGAGGCTCCTACGAGCAGTACTTC. Its translation is CASSRLAGGSYEQYF. The full variable domain, with the rest looked up from reference TRBV11-1 and TRBJ2-7, is EAEVAQSPRYKITEKSQAVAFWCDPISGHATLYWYRQILGQGPELLVQFQDESVVDDSQLPKDRFSAERLKGVDSTLKIQPAELGDSAMYLCASSRLAGGSYEQYFGPGTRLTVT.

This clonotype was found a few times. This chain links TRBV11-1 with TRBJ2-1; D perhaps matches TRBD2 (6 bases). CDR1 SGHAT and CDR2 FQDESV come from the germline V gene (reference sequence). The V gene lost 5 bases and the J gene lost 1 base, with 12 bases spanning the gap. The CDR3 is 15 residues long. CDR3 loop: CASSVGGVSYNEQFF. CDR3 DNA: TGTGCCAGCAGCGTAGGAGGGGTTTCCTACAATGAGCAGTTCTTC.

This clonotype was counted ten times or more. The chain carries TRBV20-1 and TRBJ2-1; TRBD1 might be the D (6 bases). The CDR3 spans 11 residues. CDR1 and CDR2 (germline): DFQATT, SNEGSKA (reference sequence). CDR3: CSVLGGNEQFF. The CDR3 nucleotides read TGCAGCGTACTAGGGGGCAATGAGCAGTTCTTC.

This clonotype was picked up many times. This chain links TRBV10-3 with TRBJ2-7, with 10 nucleotides matching TRBD2. Germline assignment: CDR1 ENHRY and CDR2 SYGVKD. The CDR3 extends over 16 amino acids. Losses at the gene ends were 2 bases for V and 0 bases for J; bases not matched to a gene: 4. The CDR3 DNA follows: TGTGCCATCAGTGAGACTAGCGGGGCGGGCTCCTACGAGCAGTACTTC. Protein: CAISETSGAGSYEQYF.

The chain links TRBV18 to TRBJ2-1; D tentatively fits TRBD1 or TRBD2 (5 bases each). The CDR3 sequence is 15 residues long. Germline CDR1 KGHSH, CDR2 LQKENI. V was cut by 0 bases and J by 8 bases, with 14 bases left in between. DNA for the CDR3: TGTGCCAGCTCACCACCGGGGGATTACTTCTATGAGCAGTTCTTC. Translation gives CASSPPGDYFYEQFF.

This clonotype was observed at least ten times. V gene TRBV7-2 combines with J gene TRBJ2-7, with TRBD1 matching 9 bases. The CDR3 totals 14 residues. CDR1 is SGHTA, CDR2 FQGNSA, per germline. The ends lost 2 bases at V and 4 bases at J; junction bases unmatched: 3. The CDR3 region has the DNA TGTGCCAGCAGCTTAAAAGGACAGGGGTACGAGCAGTACTTC. Translating it yields CASSLKGQGYEQYF. The full variable domain, its missing parts supplied by reference TRBV7-2 and TRBJ2-7, is GAGVSQSPSNKVTEKGKDVELRCDPISGHTALYWYRQSLGQGLEFLIYFQGNSAPDKSGLPSDRFSAERTGGSVSTLTIQRTQQEDSAVYLCASSLKGQGYEQYFGPGTRLTVT.

This clonotype has only a few counts. The chain carries TRBV5-1 and TRBJ1-1, with 7 bases fitting TRBD1. Per the germline V gene, CDR1 is SGHRS and CDR2 is YFSETQ. The CDR3 has 16 amino acids. V was pared by 2 bases and J by 0 bases, with 7 bases of the junction left unmatched. CDR3 coding DNA: TGCGCCAGCAGCTTCGATCCGACAGGGATGAACACTGAAGCTTTCTTT. Its protein is CASSFDPTGMNTEAFF.

The V and J genes are TRBV2 and TRBJ2-7, with a weak D call TRBD1 (5 bases). The germline gives CDR1 SNHLY, CDR2 FYNNEI. The CDR3 runs to 11 residues. The V end lost 7 bases, the J end lost 6 bases, and 10 bases lay between the germline ends. The CDR3 nucleotides are TGTGCCAGCACGGAAGGGGTCGAGCAGTACTTC. Residues: CASTEGVEQYF.

The table lists this clonotype with many counts. At one end the junction does not follow the germline gene, possibly because of a read error. The CDR3 DNA reads as TGCGCCAGCAGATTGGACAGTAGCTCCTACAATGAGCAGTTCTTC. It translates to CASRLDSSSYNEQFF. The V gene is TRBV5-1, the J gene TRBJ2-1; TRBD1 is a possible D gene (6 bases). Germline-derived CDR1 and CDR2 are SGHRS and YFSETQ. The length of the CDR3 is 15 residues. The whole variable domain, filled in from reference TRBV5-1 and TRBJ2-1, reads KAGVTQTPRYLIKTRGQQVTLSCSPISGHRSVSWYQQTPGQGLQFLFEYFSETQRNKGNFPGRFSGRQFSNSRSEMNVSTLELGDSALYLCASRLDSSSYNEQFFGPGTRLTVL.

This clonotype came up a few times. The chain links TRBV7-9 to TRBJ2-2; possibly TRBD2 for D (5 bases). The CDR3 loop spans 17 amino acids. V shed 0 bases and J shed 6 bases, with 17 bases lying between them. The germline gives CDR1 SEHNR, CDR2 FQNEAQ (reference sequence). The DNA for the CDR3 is TGTGCCAGCAGCTTAGCCCCAACCGGGAAGGGCGCCGGGGAGCTGTTTTTT. This translates into CASSLAPTGKGAGELFF.

V and J are TRBV7-6 and TRBJ2-7; D unclear. CDR3 length: 15 amino acids. Germline CDR1 and CDR2: SGHVS and FNYEAQ. Deletions cut 1 base from V and 1 base from J, with 11 bases between. The CDR3, as DNA: TGTGCCAGCAGCTTAGGGAGTCTACCATCCTACGAGCAGTACTTC. It codes for CASSLGSLPSYEQYF.

This clonotype was found a few times. The junction differs from germline at one of its ends, possibly a read error. V is TRBV7-7 and J is TRBJ2-3; TRBD2 agrees at 12 bases. The CDR3 contains 14 residues. Per the germline V gene, CDR1 is SSHAT and CDR2 is FNYEAQ (reference sequence). The DNA of the CDR3 is TGTGCTAGCAGCCCCAATGGACTAGCGGGATTACGGTATTTT. Translating it yields CASSPNGLAGLRYF.

There are many counts of this clonotype. The chain joins TRBV12-3 or TRBV12-4 to TRBJ2-3; D tentatively fits TRBD1 or TRBD2 (6 bases each). The CDR3 covers 20 residues. V was clipped by 6 bases and J by 1 base, with 29 bases between them. CDR3 amino acids: CASSFLLADSRLDGTDTQYF. Written as DNA, the CDR3 is TGTGCCAGCAGCTTCCTTTTAGCGGACAGCCGACTAGATGGCACAGATACGCAGTATTTT.

This chain joins TRBV6-5 and TRBJ1-4; TRBD1 might be the D (6 bases). The CDR3 totals 15 residues. Germline V lookup: CDR1 MNHEY, CDR2 SVGAGI. V lost 4 bases and J 3 bases, leaving 12 bases between the germline ends. CDR3: CASSSGTLSNEKLFF. The DNA for the CDR3 is TGTGCCAGCAGTTCCGGGACACTATCTAATGAAAAACTGTTTTTT.